The text below deals with one TCR beta chain. What it binds is unknown. Clones were read by immunoSEQ multiplex PCR, and TCRdb kept only the in-frame ones, dropping some. The sample has some 90,000 clones, 90% to 95% seen once. Germline V gene lookup returns CDR1 WSHSY and CDR2 SAAADI. Trimming shortened V by 5 bases and J by 0 bases, and 14 bases separated the two germline ends. This CDR3 region has 16 residues. These data are taken from a study of graft-versus-host responses after intestinal transplantation. Whole-study results and caveats: Present in recipient marrow, GvH clones included some that appeared first in ileum or blood. Graft-versus-host to host-versus-graft clonal ratios in allografts were high in patients with graft-donor T cell macrochimerism.

V gene TRBV10-2 combines with J gene TRBJ1-5; D ambiguous. This sequence originates from a human donor who received an intestinal transplant. Material: unstimulated CD8+ T cells sorted from spleen or lymph node cells, obtained before intestinal transplant. The CDR3 is CASSYSLETSNQPQHF. In DNA, the CDR3 is TGCGCCAGCAGTTACTCCCTAGAGACTAGCAATCAGCCCCAGCATTTT.